The clone carrying this TCR beta chain was counted a single time. Antigen unknown. One end of the junction does not line up with germline, which may come from a read error. CDR3 size: 15 residues. This entry is derived from a study of regulatory T cells in long-lasting Graves disease. Described time point: newly diagnosed GD, antithyroid drugs for less than 3 months. The TCR library was made from RNA extracted from PBMCs. Graves' disease diagnoses used American Thyroid Association guidelines. Xi'an, China, was home to the endocrinology department that provided patients. The TCR beta library used iRepertoire HTBI primers with Arm-PCR amplification of CDR3. MiXCR, applied by TCRdb to the multiplex PCR reads, yields one record per CDR3 protein. Here the sample spans hundreds of thousands of distinct CDR3 sequences, 15% to 19% being singletons. General study points: Investigators studied peripheral blood only, not thyroid tissue. Persistent disease samples used TRBV28, TRBJ1-2 and TRBJ2-5 preferentially.

The source was peripheral blood mononuclear cells (PBMCs), collected at new diagnosis, from a patient treated with antithyroid drugs. This sequence originates from a female donor with Graves disease. V gene TRBV12-3 or TRBV12-4 combines with J gene TRBJ2-3; no clear D. The CDR3 is CASSLNFSPPDTQYF. The CDR3 DNA sequence: TGTGCCAGCAGTTTAAACTTCTCCCCTCCAGATACACAGTATTTT.